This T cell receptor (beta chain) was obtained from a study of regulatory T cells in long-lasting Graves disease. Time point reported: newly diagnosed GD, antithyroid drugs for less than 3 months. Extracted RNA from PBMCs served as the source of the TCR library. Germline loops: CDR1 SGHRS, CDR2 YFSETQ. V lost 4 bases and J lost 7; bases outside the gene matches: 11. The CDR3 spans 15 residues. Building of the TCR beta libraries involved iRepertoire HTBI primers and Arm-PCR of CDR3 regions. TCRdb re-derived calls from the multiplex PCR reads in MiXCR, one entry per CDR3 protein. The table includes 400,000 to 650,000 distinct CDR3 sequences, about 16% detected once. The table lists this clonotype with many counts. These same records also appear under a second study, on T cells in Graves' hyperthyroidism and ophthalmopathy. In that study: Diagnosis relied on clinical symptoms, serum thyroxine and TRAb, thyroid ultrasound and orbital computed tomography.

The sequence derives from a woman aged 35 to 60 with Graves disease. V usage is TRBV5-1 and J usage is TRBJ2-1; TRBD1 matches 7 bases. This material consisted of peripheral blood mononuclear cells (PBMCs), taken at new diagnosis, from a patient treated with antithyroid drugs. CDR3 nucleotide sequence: TGCGCCAGCAGCCGCCCTCCGGGACAGCGGAATGAGCAGTTCTTC. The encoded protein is CASSRPPGQRNEQFF. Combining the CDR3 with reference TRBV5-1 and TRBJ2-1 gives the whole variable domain KAGVTQTPRYLIKTRGQQVTLSCSPISGHRSVSWYQQTPGQGLQFLFEYFSETQRNKGNFPGRFSGRQFSNSRSEMNVSTLELGDSALYLCASSRPPGQRNEQFFGPGTRLTVL.